This T cell receptor (beta chain) was observed in a study of shared T cell receptors in the human thymus. V dropped 3 bases and J dropped 8; count of bases not matched to a gene: 9. This CDR3 is 15 amino acids long. CDR1 is SGDLS and CDR2 is YYNGEE in the germline V gene. Assay: immunoSEQ multiplex PCR; the TCRdb copy retains only in-frame clones and omits some. The sample carries approximately 660,000 clones, around 89% recorded once. These records were also assigned to another study, of human thymus T cells. That report adds: Infants, healthy and Finnish, who were having corrective surgery for congenital heart defects served as donors. Resected material from corrective heart surgery provided the thymus tissue analysed. Among thymic and blood repertoires, usage of V and J genes appeared biased.

The sample taken for sequencing was thymocytes. The receptor was isolated from a boy less than two years old with a congenital heart defect. The chain carries TRBV9 and TRBJ2-1; 9 bases agree with TRBD2. CDR3: CASSALAGSTDEQFF. DNA for the CDR3: TGTGCCAGCAGCGCCCTAGCGGGGTCGACGGATGAGCAGTTCTTC.